One TCR beta chain is described in this entry. This clonotype was counted at least ten times. The antigen it binds to is not known. No qualities accompany the bases; no much larger clone lies one base away. This entry is derived from a study of T cells in Graves' hyperthyroidism and ophthalmopathy (dated by TCRdb to the late 2010s). A note on the overall study: Peripheral blood was collected at initial diagnosis, before any treatment. A discovery cohort of roughly 100 patients, fewer than 50 with Graves' ophthalmopathy and more than 55 with stable Graves' hyperthyroidism, was used to find distinguishing TCR V-J signatures. After blood sampling, hyperthyroidism patients were treated with methimazole at a starting dose of 30 mg daily, and ophthalmopathy patients were treated with high-dose intravenous methylprednisolone. In addition, the study compared T-cell repertoires in thyroid tissue and in blood from 6 or 7 Graves' hyperthyroidism patients. The paper describes TCR Vbeta CDR3 sequencing of around 130 peripheral blood samples, made up of 43 ophthalmopathy patients, some 80 hyperthyroidism patients and 17 progressor patients. An independent validation cohort of 18 to 20 hyperthyroidism patients and some 15 patients who later progressed to ophthalmopathy tested prospective prediction of ophthalmopathy. For training and testing, the 100 or so patients in the discovery cohort were randomly divided in a 7:3 ratio.

Hyperthyroidism patients were newly diagnosed, had a disease duration of under 2 months, and were aged 18 to 65 years. Exclusion was applied to patients with uncontrolled infections, other autoimmune diseases, pregnancy or lactation. Diagnoses were based on clinical symptoms, serum thyroxine and TRAb, thyroid ultrasound and orbital computed tomography. For progressor patients, blood was drawn at the first diagnosis of hyperthyroidism, before any ophthalmopathy symptoms had appeared. PBMCs were separated from under 12 ml of fresh peripheral blood using Ficoll-Paque density gradient centrifugation. Patients classed as progressors first received a Graves' hyperthyroidism diagnosis and then went on to develop ophthalmopathy during follow-up. Total RNA was extracted with Trizol reagent, and quality was checked on an Agilent 2100 Bioanalyzer. The TCR beta CDR3 regions were amplified from RNA transcripts. A first-round RT-PCR of the TCR CDR3 used the HTBI primer set with the Qiagen OneStep RT-PCR kit. A second multiplex PCR round built the libraries, followed by size selection and purification. Paired-end sequencing of the libraries was performed with 100 bp reads on an Illumina HiSeq2000. In the source study's methods: SOAPnuke was used to process the raw data, throwing out any read that contained adapters or uncalled bases, had a mean Phred below 15, or lacked an exact constant-primer or identifier match. High-quality paired reads were merged using COPE v1.2.5, and each unique nucleotide sequence was defined as a clonotype. MiTCR v1.1 was used to align the clonotypes against IMGT TRBV, TRBD and TRBJ reference segments. The analysis included only V-J combinations with a frequency above 0.0001, which together covered over 98% of the repertoires. A TCS score was defined as the ratio of F50 (clonal expansion) to E x V (chaos), with BLOSUM62-based TCRdist applied between CDR3 peptides within each V-J. Welch's t-statistics and random forest reduced fewer than 550 V-J features to 13, which were used in a naive Bayes classifier (R e1071). TCRdb reran the public reads through fastp at Q25 and MiXCR, keeping productive beta chains. Here each entry gathers all rows of one CDR3 protein and keeps the most common genes and DNA. TCRdb, not the authors, supplied the V and J calls. This sample is represented by roughly 400,000 distinct CDR3 sequences; roughly 14% of them were singletons. 25% to 35% of the sample goes to the ten largest clones.

The research as a whole found: Ophthalmopathy was separated from stable hyperthyroidism by a 13 V-J signature model, with 85% to 90% sensitivity and about 81% specificity obtained in cross-validation and 80%/75% obtained in testing. Sample size was not statistically predetermined, and investigators were not blinded to group allocation. In validation, the model predicted progression to ophthalmopathy a median of roughly 6.1 months before onset, with 65% to 71% sensitivity and roughly 72% specificity. Blood samples also contained most of the expanded thyroid clonotypes (frequency above 0.001), which suggests that blood repertoires may reflect thyroid immune responses.

Inclusive of the bounding cysteine and phenylalanine, the CDR3 is 15 residues long. CDR3 DNA only is kept here, 45 bases in frame from base 1. CDR1 and CDR2 (LGHDT, YNNKEL) derive from the germline V gene (reference sequence). The germline ends are 10 bases apart after V is trimmed by 0 bases and J by 4 bases. The receptor comes from a woman younger than 30 with Graves' hyperthyroidism that later progressed to Graves' ophthalmopathy. The chain is encoded by TRBV3-1 joined to TRBJ1-5; TRBD1 is a possible D gene, resting on 5 matching bases. Sample: blood. The DNA reads TGTGCCAGCAGCCAAGATACGACAGCGAATCAGCCCCAGCATTTT. Translation gives CASSQDTTANQPQHF.